Below, 19 T cell receptor beta chains from the same sample are listed, as sequenced in a study of CD4 T cells in relation to SARS-CoV-2 and coronaviruses. CD4+ T cells from unexposed donors were obtained before the COVID-19 pandemic (2011-2018). Only in-frame clones appear in the TCRdb table, and some are missing; sequencing was by immunoSEQ multiplex PCR. The repertoire holds around 65,000 clones, with around 86% as singletons. Source material: memory CD4+ T cells from PBMCs. The receptors come from a human donor in good health.

The chain combines TRBV20-1 with TRBJ2-3; no firm D call. The CDR3 covers 13 residues. Trimming cost V 3 bases and J 2 bases, with 9 bases left between them. The germline gives CDR1 DFQATT, CDR2 SNEGSKA (reference sequence). This chain's CDR3 is CSASEQFTDTQYF. The CDR3 DNA reads as TGCAGTGCTAGTGAGCAGTTCACAGATACGCAGTATTTT.

This chain links TRBV5-1 with TRBJ2-1; 11 positions agree with TRBD2. The CDR3 runs to 15 residues. Germline loops: CDR1 SGHRS, CDR2 YFSETQ. Losses at the gene ends were 4 bases for V and 8 bases for J; bases not matched to a gene: 8. CDR3 nucleotides: TGCGCCAGCAGCAAAGAGGTAGCGGGAGGGGATGAGCAGTTCTTC. Amino acid sequence: CASSKEVAGGDEQFF.

This chain joins TRBV6-6 and TRBJ1-4, with D possibly being TRBD1 (6 bases). The CDR3 contains 14 residues. Germline V gene data show CDR1 as MNHNY and CDR2 as SVGAGI (reference sequence). V gave up 7 bases and J gave up 2 bases, with 11 bases separating them. The CDR3 protein is CASNNRDTNEKLFF. For the CDR3, the DNA is TGTGCCAGCAATAACAGGGACACTAATGAAAAACTGTTTTTT.

The rearrangement uses TRBV3-1 (or the pseudogene TRBV3-2) and TRBJ1-2; 11 bases fit TRBD1. The germline V gene encodes CDR1 LGHDT and CDR2 YNNKEL (reference sequence). V lost 1 base, J lost 7 bases, and 5 bases stayed unmatched. The CDR3 contains 15 residues. The CDR3 sequence: CASSQAGQGVGGYTF. CDR3 nucleotides: TGTGCCAGCAGCCAAGCGGGACAGGGGGTCGGTGGCTACACCTTC.

The sample holds a few counts of this clone. The V call is TRBV19, the J call TRBJ1-2, with D maybe TRBD1 (5 bases). CDR3 length: 14 amino acids. Germline assignment: CDR1 LNHDA and CDR2 SQIVND (reference sequence). V lost 2 bases, J lost 5 bases, and 12 bases lay in between. CDR3 DNA sequence: TGTGCCAGTAGTATACAGGGAGGCGCTTATGGCTACACCTTC. This translates into CASSIQGGAYGYTF.

The chain uses TRBV6-5 and TRBJ2-3; D remains ambiguous. The V end lost 8 bases, the J end lost 2 bases, and 5 bases lay between the germline ends. The CDR3 spans 11 residues. Germline CDR1 MNHEY, CDR2 SVGAGI. The CDR3 here is CASLLTDTQYF. CDR3 sequence (DNA): TGTGCCAGCCTTCTCACAGATACGCAGTATTTT.

This clone has a single count. Other DNA sequences from this sample encode an identical CDR3 as well. The rearrangement links TRBV3-1 (or the pseudogene TRBV3-2) to TRBJ2-7, with 7 positions matching TRBD2. J was trimmed by 2 bases and V by 3 bases; bases with no gene match: 4. CDR1 LGHDT and CDR2 YNNKEL come from the germline V gene (reference sequence). The CDR3 contains 14 residues. CDR3: CASSQGSGPYEQYF. The CDR3 DNA follows: TGTGCCAGCAGCCAGGGTAGCGGGCCCTACGAGCAGTACTTC.

The rearrangement links TRBV12-3 or TRBV12-4 to TRBJ1-2, with D tentatively TRBD1 (6 bases). This CDR3 has 13 residues. Between the trimmed V and J ends, which lost 5 bases and 4 bases, there was a span of 11 bases. In DNA form, the CDR3 reads TGTGCCAGCAGTCACGGACAGTTCTATGGCTACACCTTC. Translated: CASSHGQFYGYTF.

This clone was recorded once. The V call is TRBV4-1, the J call TRBJ2-6; D may be TRBD2 (7 bases). The V end was cut by 3 bases, the J end by 3 bases, with 18 bases between. CDR1 and CDR2 from the germline V gene are MGHRA and YSYEKL. The CDR3 has 18 amino acids. The CDR3 DNA is TGCGCCAGCAGCCAGTGGTTGGGGGGGGCGCTTGGGGCCAACGTCCTGACTTTC. Residues: CASSQWLGGALGANVLTF.

The J gene is TRBJ2-3, the V gene TRBV19; D not resolved. The V end lost 4 bases, the J end lost 5 bases, and 4 bases lay between the germline ends. The CDR3 length is 11 residues. Germline V gene sequence: CDR1 LNHDA, CDR2 SQIVND (reference sequence). CDR3 in DNA: TGTGCCAGTAGTACGAGAGATACGCAGTATTTT. This translates into CASSTRDTQYF.

The genes are TRBV29-1 and TRBJ2-7; 9 nucleotides align to TRBD1. CDR1 and CDR2 (germline): SQVTM, ANQGSEA. CDR3 length: 13 residues. Unmatched junction bases numbered 9, after V lost 7 bases and J lost 5 bases. The chain's CDR3 is CSARDRDGHEQYF. The CDR3, as DNA: TGCAGCGCCCGGGACAGGGACGGCCACGAGCAGTACTTC.

The CDR3 nucleotides are TGCGCCAGCAGCCCGCCGGGACCCCAAGAGACCCAGTACTTC. It specifies CASSPPGPQETQYF. The chain recombines TRBV5-1 with TRBJ2-5, with D possibly called TRBD1 or TRBD2 (5 bases each). CDR1 is SGHRS, CDR2 YFSETQ, per germline. The CDR3 runs to 14 residues. V lost 4 bases and J lost 1, with 11 bases in between.

The chain recombines TRBV10-3 with TRBJ2-5, with TRBD2 matching over 12 bases. Unmatched junction bases numbered 4, after V lost 6 bases and J lost 5 bases. This CDR3 region has 14 residues. From germline, CDR1 is ENHRY and CDR2 SYGVKD. CDR3 residues: CAIRRLAGDETQYF. CDR3 in DNA: TGTGCCATCAGGCGACTAGCGGGGGATGAGACCCAGTACTTC.

This chain uses TRBV19 with TRBJ1-5; D is perhaps TRBD1 (6 bases). The germline V gene has CDR1 LNHDA and CDR2 SQIVND (reference sequence). The CDR3 length is 17 residues. V lost 5 bases and J 3 bases, leaving 20 bases between the germline ends. CDR3 sequence: CASSPFQGMGDNQPQHF. The CDR3 coding sequence is TGTGCCAGTAGTCCATTTCAGGGGATGGGGGACAATCAGCCCCAGCATTTT.

CDR3 bases: TGTGCCAGCAGTTTCAAGCGGCCTAGCACAGATACGCAGTATTTT. Translating gives CASSFKRPSTDTQYF. V usage is TRBV27 and J usage is TRBJ2-3; the D gene is possibly TRBD2 (5 bases). Trimming cost V 3 bases and J 0 bases, with 10 bases left between them. This CDR3 region has 15 residues. Germline CDR1 reads MNHEY; CDR2 reads SMNVEV (reference sequence).

The V gene is TRBV7-9, the J gene TRBJ2-2, with D perhaps given as TRBD1 or TRBD2 (6 bases each). CDR3 length: 16 residues. V gave up 4 bases and J gave up 5 bases, with 17 bases separating them. The germline V gene encodes CDR1 SEHNR and CDR2 FQNEAQ (reference sequence). In nucleotides, the CDR3 is TGTGCCAGCAGCTCCACCGGCAGGGGACTGACCGGGGAGCTGTTTTTT. Its protein product is CASSSTGRGLTGELFF.

The chain uses TRBV19 and TRBJ2-7; the D gene is possibly TRBD1 (5 bases). The CDR3 consists of 14 residues. Trimming left V 7 bases short and J 1 base short, with 14 bases between. From germline, CDR1 is LNHDA and CDR2 SQIVND (reference sequence). The CDR3 sequence is CASKETGPSYEQYF. In nucleotides, the CDR3 is TGTGCCAGTAAAGAAACAGGACCTTCCTACGAGCAGTACTTC.

The V call is TRBV6-4, the J call TRBJ1-1, with 10 positions matching TRBD1. Germline assignment: CDR1 MRHNA and CDR2 SNTAGT. The CDR3 spans 14 residues. V gave up 6 bases and J gave up 4 bases; unmatched junction bases: 5. DNA for the CDR3: TGTGCCAGCAGATCGACAGGGGGCGGCACTGAAGCTTTCTTT. Translated, it gives CASRSTGGGTEAFF.

This clone came up once. The CDR3 DNA reads as TGTGCCAGCAGCGGGGCAGGCAAAAACATTCAGTACTTC. Protein: CASSGAGKNIQYF. The J gene is TRBJ2-4, the V gene TRBV9, with D unclear. This CDR3 is 13 amino acids long. V was cut by 3 bases and J by 3 bases, with 7 bases left in between. Germline values: CDR1 SGDLS, CDR2 YYNGEE.